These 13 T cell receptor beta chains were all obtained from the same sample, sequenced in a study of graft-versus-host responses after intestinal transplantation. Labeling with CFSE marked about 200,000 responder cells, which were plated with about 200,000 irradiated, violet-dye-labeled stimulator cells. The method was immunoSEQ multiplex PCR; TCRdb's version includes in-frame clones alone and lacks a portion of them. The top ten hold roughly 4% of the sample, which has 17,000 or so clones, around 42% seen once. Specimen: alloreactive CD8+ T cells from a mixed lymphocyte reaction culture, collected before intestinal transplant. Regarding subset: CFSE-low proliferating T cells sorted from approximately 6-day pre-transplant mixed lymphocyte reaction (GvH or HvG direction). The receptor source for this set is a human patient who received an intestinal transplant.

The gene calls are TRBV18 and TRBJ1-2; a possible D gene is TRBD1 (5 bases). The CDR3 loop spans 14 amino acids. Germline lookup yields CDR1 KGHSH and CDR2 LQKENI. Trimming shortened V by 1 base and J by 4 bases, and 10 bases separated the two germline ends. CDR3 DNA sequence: TGTGCCAGCTCACCACGGGCAGGGACCTATGGCTACACCTTC. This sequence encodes CASSPRAGTYGYTF.

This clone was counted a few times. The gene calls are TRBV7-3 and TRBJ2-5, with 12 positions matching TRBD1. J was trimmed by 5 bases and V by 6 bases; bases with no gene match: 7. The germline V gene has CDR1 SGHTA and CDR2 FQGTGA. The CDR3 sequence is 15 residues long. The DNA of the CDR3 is TGTGCCAGCAGTCAGGGACAGGGGGCGCGGGAGACCCAGTACTTC. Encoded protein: CASSQGQGARETQYF.

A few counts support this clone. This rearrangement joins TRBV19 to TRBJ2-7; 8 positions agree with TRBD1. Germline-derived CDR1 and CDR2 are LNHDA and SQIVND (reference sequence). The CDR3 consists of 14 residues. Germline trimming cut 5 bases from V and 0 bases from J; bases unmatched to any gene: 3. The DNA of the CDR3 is TGTGCCAGTAGTTTTACAGGGGGCTCCTACGAGCAGTACTTC. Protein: CASSFTGGSYEQYF.

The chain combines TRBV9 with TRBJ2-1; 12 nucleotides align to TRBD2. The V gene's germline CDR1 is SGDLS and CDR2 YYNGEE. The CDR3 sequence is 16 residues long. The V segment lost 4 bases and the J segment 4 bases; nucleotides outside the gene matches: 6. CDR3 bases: TGTGCCAGCAGCTTGACTAGCGGGAGTAATTACAATGAGCAGTTCTTC. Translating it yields CASSLTSGSNYNEQFF.

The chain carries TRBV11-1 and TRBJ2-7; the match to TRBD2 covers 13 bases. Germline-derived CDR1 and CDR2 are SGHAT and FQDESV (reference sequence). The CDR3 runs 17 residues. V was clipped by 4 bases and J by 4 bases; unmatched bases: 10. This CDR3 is CASSSPSRTSGSYEQYF. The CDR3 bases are TGTGCCAGCAGCTCCCCCTCCAGGACTAGCGGGAGTTACGAGCAGTACTTC.

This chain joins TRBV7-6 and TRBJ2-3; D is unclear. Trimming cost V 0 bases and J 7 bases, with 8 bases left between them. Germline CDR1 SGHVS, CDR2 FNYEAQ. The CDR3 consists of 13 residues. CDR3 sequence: CASSLAWLNTQYF. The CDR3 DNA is TGTGCCAGCAGCTTAGCGTGGCTAAATACGCAGTATTTT. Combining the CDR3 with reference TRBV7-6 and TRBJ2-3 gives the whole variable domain GAGVSQSPRYKVTKRGQDVALRCDPISGHVSLYWYRQALGQGPEFLTYFNYEAQQDKSGLPNDRFSAERPEGSISTLTIQRTEQRDSAMYRCASSLAWLNTQYFGPGTRLTVL.

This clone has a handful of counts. CDR3: CASRWGHNQPQHF. CDR3 nucleotide sequence: TGTGCCAGCAGATGGGGGCACAATCAGCCCCAGCATTTT. The chain combines TRBV6-5 with TRBJ1-5; a possible D gene is TRBD1 (6 bases). This CDR3 spans 13 amino acids. Germline V gene data show CDR1 as MNHEY and CDR2 as SVGAGI. The V gene lost 6 bases and the J gene lost 3 bases, with 9 bases spanning the gap.

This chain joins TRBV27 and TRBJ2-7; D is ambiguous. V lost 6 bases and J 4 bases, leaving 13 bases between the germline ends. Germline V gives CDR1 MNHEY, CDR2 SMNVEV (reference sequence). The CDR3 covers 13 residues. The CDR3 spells CASSPNDGYEQYF. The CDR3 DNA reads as TGTGCCAGCAGCCCCAACGACGGGTACGAGCAGTACTTC.

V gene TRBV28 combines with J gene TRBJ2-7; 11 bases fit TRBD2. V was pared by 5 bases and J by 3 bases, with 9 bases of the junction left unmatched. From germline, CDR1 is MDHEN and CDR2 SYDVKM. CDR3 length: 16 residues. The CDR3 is CASSLPGLAGYYEQYF. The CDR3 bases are TGTGCCAGCAGTCTCCCCGGACTAGCGGGCTACTACGAGCAGTACTTC. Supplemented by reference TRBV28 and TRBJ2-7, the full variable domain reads DVKVTQSSRYLVKRTGEKVFLECVQDMDHENMFWYRQDPGLGLRLIYFSYDVKMKEKGDIPEGYSVSREKKERFSLILESASTNQTSMYLCASSLPGLAGYYEQYFGPGTRLTVT.

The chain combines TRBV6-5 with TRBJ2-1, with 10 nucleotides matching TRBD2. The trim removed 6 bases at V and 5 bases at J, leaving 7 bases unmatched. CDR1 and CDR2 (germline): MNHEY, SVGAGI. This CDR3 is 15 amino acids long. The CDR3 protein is CASRPASGSHNEQFF. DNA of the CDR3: TGTGCCAGCAGACCCGCTAGCGGGAGCCACAATGAGCAGTTCTTC.

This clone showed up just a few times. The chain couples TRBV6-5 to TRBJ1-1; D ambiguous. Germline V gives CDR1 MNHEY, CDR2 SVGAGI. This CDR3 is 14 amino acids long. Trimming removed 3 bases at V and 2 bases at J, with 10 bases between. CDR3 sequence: CASSYSQANTEAFF. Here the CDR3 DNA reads TGTGCCAGCAGTTATAGTCAGGCTAACACTGAAGCTTTCTTT.

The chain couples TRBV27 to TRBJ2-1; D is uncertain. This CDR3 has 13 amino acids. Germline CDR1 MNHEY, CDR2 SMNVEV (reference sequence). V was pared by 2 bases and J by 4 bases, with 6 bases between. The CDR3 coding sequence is TGTGCCAGCAGTTTACTGGGGTACAATGAGCAGTTCTTC. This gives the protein CASSLLGYNEQFF.

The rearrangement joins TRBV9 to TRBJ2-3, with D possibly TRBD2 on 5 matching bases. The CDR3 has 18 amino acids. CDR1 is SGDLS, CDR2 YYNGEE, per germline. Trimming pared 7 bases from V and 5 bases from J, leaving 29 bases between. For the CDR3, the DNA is TGTGCCAGCGGCGAGGGTGCGGGTGCCCTCGATTTGAGAGATACGCAGTATTTT. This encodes CASGEGAGALDLRDTQYF. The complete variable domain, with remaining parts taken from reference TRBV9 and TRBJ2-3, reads DSGVTQTPKHLITATGQRVTLRCSPRSGDLSVYWYQQSLDQGLQFLIQYYNGEERAKGNILERFSAQQFPDLHSELNLSSLELGDSALYFCASGEGAGALDLRDTQYFGPGTRLTVL.